This paragraph reports one T cell receptor beta chain. This CDR3 is 15 amino acids long. Germline-derived CDR1 and CDR2 are LGHNA and YNFKEQ. J lost 5 bases, V lost 4 bases, and 6 bases had no gene match. These data come from a study of Tregs in tolerant kidney transplant recipients. The method was immunoSEQ multiplex PCR; TCRdb's version includes in-frame clones alone and lacks a portion of them. The top ten hold around 5.5% of the sample, which has some 55,000 clones, around four fifths seen once. The TCR sequence derives from a human donor in good health. The genes are TRBV4-2 and TRBJ2-1; TRBD2 agrees at 9 bases. Sample: CD4+ T cells from blood. The CDR3 DNA reads as TGTGCCAGCAGCCCTACGACTAGCGGAAACAATGAGCAGTTCTTC. Encoded protein: CASSPTTSGNNEQFF.